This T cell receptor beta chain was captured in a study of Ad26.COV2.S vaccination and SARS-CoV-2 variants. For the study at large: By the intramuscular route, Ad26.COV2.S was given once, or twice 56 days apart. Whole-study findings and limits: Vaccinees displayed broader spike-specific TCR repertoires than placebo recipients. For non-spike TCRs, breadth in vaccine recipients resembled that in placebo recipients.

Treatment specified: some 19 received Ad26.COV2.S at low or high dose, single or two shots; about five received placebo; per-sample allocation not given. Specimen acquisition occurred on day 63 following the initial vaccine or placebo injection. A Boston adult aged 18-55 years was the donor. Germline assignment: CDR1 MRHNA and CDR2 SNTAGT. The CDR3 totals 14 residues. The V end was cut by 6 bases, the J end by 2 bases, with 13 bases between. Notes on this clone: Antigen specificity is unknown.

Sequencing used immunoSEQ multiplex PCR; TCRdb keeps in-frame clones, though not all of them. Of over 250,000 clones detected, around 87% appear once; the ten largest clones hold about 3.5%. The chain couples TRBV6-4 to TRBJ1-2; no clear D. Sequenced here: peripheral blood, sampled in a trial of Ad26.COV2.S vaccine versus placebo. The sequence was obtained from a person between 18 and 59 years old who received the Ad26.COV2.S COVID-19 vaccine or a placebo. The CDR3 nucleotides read TGTGCCAGCAGAGCTCGGGCCGGGAACTATGGCTACACCTTC. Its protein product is CASRARAGNYGYTF.